This is a list of T cell receptor beta chains from one sample in a study of blood T cells in healthy people across ages. Via MiXCR, TCRdb re-called the 5' RACE reads, giving one row per CDR3 protein. This table holds roughly 1.6 million distinct CDR3 sequences, around 35% found once. The material sequenced was blood. These receptors all stem from a woman aged 25 to 39 in good health. Each CDR3 is given with its conserved first and last residue.

j_call v_call cdr3_aa
TRBJ2-1 TRBV5-1 CTSRVGLNNEQFF
TRBJ2-3 TRBV21-1 CASSKDRRGSTDTQYF
TRBJ2-1 TRBV30 CAWSVRWEAEQFF
TRBJ1-2 TRBV5-6 CASSHTTGIRVSNYGYTF
TRBJ1-1 TRBV29-1 CSVVGQNTEAFF
TRBJ2-1 TRBV20-1 CSAPQGAGYRNEQFF
TRBJ1-1 TRBV18 CASSPTKPTGGDKDTEAFF
TRBJ2-1 TRBV14 CASSQEGAGTYNEQFF
. TRBV27 CTSSTYSSGARYEQYF
TRBJ2-7 TRBV7-9 CASSPTRGHEQYF
TRBJ2-5 TRBV4-1 CASSQDDPRTGEETLYF
TRBJ2-5 TRBV2 CASSGKGTQYF
TRBJ2-5 TRBV20-1 CSAKLWTGEETQYF
TRBJ1-5 TRBV4-1 CASSQGRPVQPQHF
TRBJ1-6 TRBV6-6 CASTGTSNSPLHF
TRBJ1-1 TRBV5-1 CASSLPSGAGAEAFF
TRBJ2-3 TRBV7-3 CASSSHGLARDRDTQYF
. TRBV13 CASGSGGPMGYEQYF
TRBJ2-5 TRBV3-1 CASSSGDYIPETQYF
TRBJ1-6 TRBV25-1 CASSEFDTYNSPLHF
TRBJ2-7 TRBV27 CADRDRVYEQYF
TRBJ2-1 TRBV9 CASSVGQRAYNEQFF
TRBJ2-1 TRBV11-2 CASSLNTGGYNEQFF
TRBJ2-3 TRBV28 CASTQGGGRVTDTQYF
TRBJ2-5 TRBV6-2/TRBV6-3 CASSGLRAETQYF
TRBJ2-1 TRBV25-1 CASSEYPESSYNEQFF
TRBJ2-1 TRBV6-5 CASSYSHNNEQFF